The next 11 T cell receptor beta chains were all read from a single sample in a study of T cell responses to AZD1222 COVID-19 vaccine. Only in-frame clones appear in the TCRdb table, and some are missing; sequencing was by immunoSEQ multiplex PCR. The sample carries roughly 190,000 clones, approximately 94% recorded once. The sample was peripheral blood, taken 28 days after the second dose of the MenACWY control vaccine. These receptors all stem from an adult who received the MenACWY meningococcal vaccine as a control.

The J gene is TRBJ2-1, the V gene TRBV19; 8 bases line up with TRBD2. Looked up from germline, CDR1 is LNHDA and CDR2 is SQIVND (reference sequence). J gave up 2 bases and V 4 bases, and 10 bases lay outside the gene matches. The CDR3 runs 17 residues. The CDR3 sequence: CASSTSWGAGAYNEQFF. The CDR3 DNA reads TGTGCCAGTAGTACCTCTTGGGGAGCGGGAGCCTACAATGAGCAGTTCTTC.

The chain links TRBV5-1 to TRBJ1-2; 8 positions agree with TRBD1. Germline values: CDR1 SGHRS, CDR2 YFSETQ. The length of the CDR3 is 15 residues. After removal of 4 bases from V and 0 bases from J, the junction contained 5 bases not matched to a gene. This CDR3 is CASSRGQGANYGYTF. In DNA, the CDR3 is TGCGCCAGCAGCCGCGGACAGGGAGCTAACTATGGCTACACCTTC.

The chain is built from TRBV29-1 and TRBJ1-2; TRBD1 matches 8 bases. The CDR3 spans 15 residues. Germline V lookup: CDR1 SQVTM, CDR2 ANQGSEA. Trimming at V came to 2 bases and at J to 5 bases, leaving 10 bases not matched to a gene. Here the CDR3 DNA reads TGCAGCGTTGAACAGCTCGGGACAGGAAAGTATGGCTACACCTTC. Its protein product is CSVEQLGTGKYGYTF.

The gene calls are TRBV13 and TRBJ1-3, with no clear D. Deletions cut 6 bases from V and 2 bases from J, with 14 bases between. The CDR3 consists of 15 residues. CDR1 is PRHDT and CDR2 is FYEKMQ in the germline V gene (reference sequence). The CDR3: CASRWSPRAGNTIYF. CDR3 DNA sequence: TGTGCCAGCAGGTGGTCCCCGAGGGCTGGAAACACCATATATTTT. The full variable domain, its missing parts supplied by reference TRBV13 and TRBJ1-3, is AAGVIQSPRHLIKEKRETATLKCYPIPRHDTVYWYQQGPGQDPQFLISFYEKMQSDKGSIPDRFSAQQFSDYHSELNMSSLELGDSALYFCASRWSPRAGNTIYFGEGSWLTVV.

In regard to this clone: Relative to the germline gene, one junction end is altered; a read error may explain this. The chain carries TRBV27 and TRBJ1-5; D remains unclear. Germline values: CDR1 MNHEY, CDR2 SMNVEV (reference sequence). The CDR3 covers 16 residues. The CDR3 DNA sequence: TGTGGCAGCAGTTCGCTGTCTTTCGGGGACAATCAGCCCCAGCATTTT. Protein sequence: CGSSSLSFGDNQPQHF.

The chain has TRBV6-2 or TRBV6-3 and TRBJ2-7, with TRBD1 identical over 8 bases. Losses at the gene ends were 6 bases for V and 0 bases for J; bases not matched to a gene: 16. The CDR3 is 18 amino acids. Germline V CDR1 and CDR2: MNHEY, SVGEGT. CDR3: CASSSARTNRGISYEQYF. In DNA, the CDR3 is TGTGCCAGCAGCTCAGCACGTACTAACAGGGGGATCTCCTACGAGCAGTACTTC.

The gene calls are TRBV25-1 and TRBJ2-3; a possible D gene is TRBD1 (5 bases). V was cut by 2 bases and J by 10 bases, with 19 bases left in between. The germline V gene encodes CDR1 MGHDK and CDR2 SYGVNS. CDR3 length equals 15 residues. The CDR3 coding sequence is TGTGCCAGCAGTGAAGGGGCCCTCCCGGCAAGCGCGCAGTATTTT. Translating gives CASSEGALPASAQYF.

The rearrangement uses TRBV6-5 and TRBJ1-2; D is perhaps TRBD1 (5 bases). V was shortened by 6 bases and J by 8 bases, with 19 bases between the two germline ends. Germline assignment: CDR1 MNHEY and CDR2 SVGAGI. The CDR3 length is 14 residues. The CDR3 DNA is TGTGCCAGCAGCGTGGGGAGACAGTCTAGGGGCTACACCTTC. It is translated as CASSVGRQSRGYTF.

This chain links TRBV19 with TRBJ2-3; D might be TRBD2 (7 bases). Trimming removed 4 bases from V and 0 bases from J, with 14 bases in between. The CDR3 consists of 16 residues. Germline V CDR1 and CDR2: LNHDA, SQIVND (reference sequence). This CDR3 reads CASSNRGGSSTDTQYF. CDR3 bases: TGTGCCAGTAGTAATAGGGGGGGTTCTAGCACAGATACGCAGTATTTT.

This rearrangement joins TRBV20-1 to TRBJ2-7; no clear D. This CDR3 contains 11 residues. V was shortened by 1 base and J by 6 bases, with 7 bases between the two germline ends. CDR1 is DFQATT, CDR2 SNEGSKA, per germline (reference sequence). The CDR3 DNA follows: TGCAGTGCTAGAGTGGCATCCGAGCAGTACTTC. It specifies CSARVASEQYF.

V gene TRBV6-1 combines with J gene TRBJ1-2, with TRBD1 identical over 10 bases. Germline V gene data show CDR1 as MNHNS and CDR2 as SASEGT. This CDR3 has 15 amino acids. Unmatched junction bases numbered 6, after V lost 0 bases and J lost 8 bases. Here the CDR3 reads CASSEALTGGRGYTF. CDR3 coding DNA: TGTGCCAGCAGTGAAGCACTGACAGGGGGCAGAGGCTACACCTTC.